Sequencing of this TCR beta chain was carried out in a study of blood T cell repertoires in COVID-19. Overall study: From T cells, B-cell-depleted T cells, or PBMCs came the material, which was cDNA or gDNA.

The germline CDR1 and CDR2 sequences are LGHNA and YSLEER. This CDR3 comprises 13 residues. V was trimmed by 0 bases and J by 6 bases, leaving 6 bases between them. As processed by the authors: Estimation of nucleated cell counts relied on the amplification of reference gene primers. Assay used: immunoSEQ multiplex PCR; TCRdb lists only in-frame clones, some missing. V and J calls and clone size are copied from that table; D and trimming were computed from the DNA. The sample contains 200,000 to 300,000 clones, approximately 86% of which appear only once. The sequence derives from a man aged 25 to 45 with active or convalescent COVID-19. The material sequenced was peripheral blood. V is TRBV4-3 and J is TRBJ2-4; D unresolved. This CDR3 is CASSQEAGNIQYF. CDR3 DNA sequence: TGCGCCAGCAGCCAAGAGGCAGGAAACATTCAGTACTTC.